This entry features one T cell receptor beta chain sequence. What it recognizes is unknown. The treatment: 15 to 20 received Ad26.COV2.S at low or high dose, single or two shots; five or six received placebo; per-sample allocation not given. The samples date from day 63 after the first vaccine or placebo injection. TCRdb's copy holds only in-frame clones and misses some; the assay was immunoSEQ multiplex PCR. The sample lists around 240,000 clones; roughly 90% were seen once. The sample is drawn from a study of Ad26.COV2.S vaccination and SARS-CoV-2 variants. The wider study: Doses of Ad26.COV2.S were injected into muscle once or twice, 56 days apart.

This CDR3 is built from 19 residues. Trimming took 4 bases from V and 1 from J; bases not matched to a gene: 9. Germline CDR1 is LGHDT and CDR2 is YNNKEL (reference sequence). Findings and limits, study-wide: It was reported that spike-specific CD8+ and CD4+ T cell responses were substantially broad after vaccination.

The sample in question was peripheral blood, obtained in a trial of Ad26.COV2.S vaccine versus placebo. The chain carries TRBV3-1 (or the pseudogene TRBV3-2) and TRBJ2-4; the match to TRBD2 covers 14 bases. This receptor was identified in a person between 18 and 65 years old who received the Ad26.COV2.S COVID-19 vaccine or a placebo. The CDR3 coding sequence is TGTGCCAGCAGCCCTAACGGACTAGCGGGGGGCCTGGCCAAAAACATTCAGTACTTC. This gives the protein CASSPNGLAGGLAKNIQYF.